This T cell receptor (beta chain) was documented in a study of sequential checkpoint blockade in melanoma. As for the study in general: Arm A got nivolumab then ipilimumab; arm B the reverse, 1:1. Both treatment sequences were followed by maintenance nivolumab.

Measured with immunoSEQ multiplex PCR; TCRdb has only the in-frame clones, and not every one. The sample lists about 40,000 clones, 70% to 90% occurring once. This sample's treatment: randomized to nivolumab then ipilimumab (arm A) or the reverse (arm B). No patient had prior DNA-damaging chemotherapy. From thawed PBMCs, live CD3+CD8+ cells negative for CD19 and CD56 were sorted. The CDR3 consists of 21 residues. V was clipped by 6 bases and J by 6 bases; unmatched bases: 25. Per the germline V gene, CDR1 is ENHRY and CDR2 is SYGVKD. Source: CD8+ T cells sorted from blood (inferred from file names), taken from a patient given nivolumab and ipilimumab in sequence. The rearrangement uses TRBV10-3 and TRBJ2-2, with 10 bases identical to TRBD2. The source is a human donor with melanoma. The chain's CDR3 is CAISGSFLRQDRLAGPGELFF. As DNA, the CDR3 is TGTGCCATCAGCGGGTCGTTCCTTCGACAGGACAGACTAGCGGGCCCCGGGGAGCTGTTTTTT.